Following are 14 T cell receptor beta chains from one sample sequenced in a study of T cell responses to AZD1222 COVID-19 vaccine (dated by TCRdb to the early 2020s). What the time point label conveys for this sample: about 28 days (+/-7) after the second vaccine dose. The receptor library was made with the immunoSEQ multiplex PCR assay. Imported from immuneACCESS, the table was reduced by TCRdb to in-frame sequences with V and J called. These copies leave out some clones; in studies compared against another copy, an unresolved V gene accounts for under half, and the cause of the remainder is not known. The sample data list some 130,000 clones, and approximately 91% of these were observed just once. In total, the top ten clones hold around 0.98% of the sample. The sequences come from peripheral blood, collected 28 days after the second AZD1222 dose. The receptors were sampled from an adult who received the AZD1222 COVID-19 vaccine.

The gene calls are TRBV5-5 and TRBJ1-1; D is perhaps TRBD1 (6 bases). This CDR3 contains 18 residues. V was pared by 3 bases and J by 2 bases, with 23 bases between. Germline CDR1 and CDR2: SGHKS and YYEKEE (reference sequence). The CDR3 DNA reads TGTGCCAGCAGCTCCCAACCCCCAGGGGATCGATATAACACTGAAGCTTTCTTT. Its translation is CASSSQPPGDRYNTEAFF.

The chain carries TRBV18 and TRBJ1-1; weak D call: TRBD1 (5 bases). V was trimmed by 1 base and J by 1 base, leaving 16 bases between them. Germline CDR1 is KGHSH and CDR2 is LQKENI. The CDR3 has 17 amino acids. The CDR3 DNA reads as TGTGCCAGCTCACCACTAAGGGACCCGGGGGGGAACACTGAAGCTTTCTTT. It codes for CASSPLRDPGGNTEAFF.

As to this clone: Its ends do not fully match the called genes, so a read error is possible. The chain employs TRBV10-2 and TRBJ2-5; TRBD1 matches at 7 bases. The CDR3 length is 14 residues. Germline V gene sequence: CDR1 WSHSY, CDR2 SAAADI. CDR3 sequence: CASTEGAAKETQYF. The CDR3 coding sequence is TGCGCCAGCACTGAGGGGGCAGCTAAAGAGACCCAGTACTTC.

The chain joins TRBV4-1 to TRBJ2-4; D perhaps matches TRBD2 (7 bases). Per the germline V gene, CDR1 is MGHRA and CDR2 is YSYEKL. V dropped 0 bases and J dropped 0 bases, with 15 bases sitting between them. This CDR3 has 18 amino acids. The CDR3 sequence: CASSQEGYREGAKNIQYF. The CDR3 bases are TGCGCCAGCAGCCAAGAAGGCTACAGGGAGGGAGCCAAAAACATTCAGTACTTC.

This chain joins TRBV9 and TRBJ1-1; D uncertain. The CDR3 length is 13 residues. Trimming removed 0 bases at V and 3 bases at J, with 6 bases between. Germline lookup yields CDR1 SGDLS and CDR2 YYNGEE. The CDR3 is CASSVGMDTEAFF. The CDR3 DNA follows: TGTGCCAGCAGCGTAGGCATGGACACTGAAGCTTTCTTT.

The rearrangement joins TRBV5-1 to TRBJ1-2; D is unclear. CDR3 length: 13 amino acids. Trimming cost V 4 bases and J 2 bases, with 9 bases left between them. Germline lookup yields CDR1 SGHRS and CDR2 YFSETQ. The CDR3 sequence is CASSALENYGYTF. CDR3 DNA sequence: TGCGCCAGCAGCGCCCTGGAGAACTATGGCTACACCTTC.

The J gene is TRBJ1-4, the V gene TRBV5-1; weak D call: TRBD1 (5 bases). Trimming removed 0 bases from V and 7 bases from J, with 13 bases in between. The CDR3 runs 15 residues. CDR1 and CDR2 (germline): SGHRS, YFSETQ. The CDR3 here is CASSLVRGGGEKLFF. The CDR3 DNA is TGCGCCAGCAGCTTGGTTCGTGGGGGAGGTGAAAAACTGTTTTTT. The entire variable domain, with the rest obtained from reference TRBV5-1 and TRBJ1-4, is as follows: KAGVTQTPRYLIKTRGQQVTLSCSPISGHRSVSWYQQTPGQGLQFLFEYFSETQRNKGNFPGRFSGRQFSNSRSEMNVSTLELGDSALYLCASSLVRGGGEKLFFGSGTQLSVL.

There are a few counts of this clone. The chain uses TRBV12-3 or TRBV12-4 and TRBJ1-3; D is undetermined. This CDR3 spans 12 amino acids. V was trimmed by 3 bases and J by 2 bases, leaving 2 bases between them. CDR3 coding DNA: TGTGCCAGCAGTTTCGCTGGAAACACCATATATTTT. This gives the protein CASSFAGNTIYF.

The CDR3 nucleotides read TGTGCCAGCAGCTTGGACAGGAACACTGAAGCTTTCTTT. Its protein product is CASSLDRNTEAFF. The chain employs TRBV5-6 and TRBJ1-1; D gene uncertain. This CDR3 contains 13 residues. V dropped 0 bases and J dropped 1 base, with 4 bases sitting between them. Germline V gives CDR1 SGHDT, CDR2 YYEEEE. Supplemented by reference TRBV5-6 and TRBJ1-1, the full variable domain reads DAGVTQSPTHLIKTRGQQVTLRCSPKSGHDTVSWYQQALGQGPQFIFQYYEEEERQRGNFPDRFSGHQFPNYSSELNVNALLLGDSALYLCASSLDRNTEAFFGQGTRLTVV.

J is TRBJ1-2 and V is TRBV28; D unclear. Germline CDR1 and CDR2: MDHEN and SYDVKM. Trimming cost V 8 bases and J 6 bases, with 13 bases left between them. The CDR3 consists of 12 residues. The CDR3 nucleotides are TGTGCCAGCCAATTGCCCGGGAATGGCTACACCTTC. Translating it yields CASQLPGNGYTF.

The chain has TRBV27 and TRBJ2-1; 8 bases match TRBD2. The germline gives CDR1 MNHEY, CDR2 SMNVEV (reference sequence). J lost 4 bases, V lost 7 bases, and 9 bases had no gene match. The CDR3 sequence is 15 residues long. Here the CDR3 reads CASTLTSGVYNEQFF. The CDR3 DNA is TGTGCCAGCACCCTAACTAGCGGAGTTTACAATGAGCAGTTCTTC.

The V call is TRBV11-1, the J call TRBJ2-5, with 7 bases matching TRBD2. This CDR3 region has 14 residues. V shed 6 bases and J 1 base; nucleotides not matched to a gene: 5. Germline CDR1 reads SGHAT; CDR2 reads FQDESV (reference sequence). This chain's CDR3 is CASSLTSAQETQYF. DNA for the CDR3: TGTGCCAGCAGTTTAACTAGCGCCCAAGAGACCCAGTACTTC. Full variable domain (missing parts from reference TRBV11-1 and TRBJ2-5): EAEVAQSPRYKITEKSQAVAFWCDPISGHATLYWYRQILGQGPELLVQFQDESVVDDSQLPKDRFSAERLKGVDSTLKIQPAELGDSAMYLCASSLTSAQETQYFGPGTRLLVL.

The gene calls are TRBV28 and TRBJ2-5, with no clear D. The CDR3 runs 13 residues. The V and J ends lost 4 bases and 8 bases respectively, with 14 bases between them. CDR1 MDHEN and CDR2 SYDVKM come from the germline V gene. The CDR3 reads CASSSFLAETQYF. CDR3 DNA: TGTGCCAGCAGTTCATTCTTGGCGGAAACCCAGTACTTC.

This clone has just one count. J is TRBJ2-7 and V is TRBV29-1; 10 nucleotides line up with TRBD1. The CDR3 runs to 15 residues. Germline V gene sequence: CDR1 SQVTM, CDR2 ANQGSEA. V dropped 3 bases and J dropped 2; count of bases not matched to a gene: 7. In nucleotides, the CDR3 is TGCAGCGTTGAGGGGGGACAGGGGACCGCCTACGAGCAGTACTTC. Translating gives CSVEGGQGTAYEQYF.